This T cell receptor beta chain comes out of a study of blood T cell repertoires in COVID-19. Germline lookup yields CDR1 MNHEY and CDR2 SMNVEV (reference sequence). Losses at the gene ends were 5 bases for V and 4 bases for J; bases not matched to a gene: 8. The CDR3 loop spans 14 amino acids. Original analysis: Using reference gene primer amplification, nucleated cell counts were estimated. TCRdb keeps only in-frame clones here, not all; method: immunoSEQ multiplex PCR. V, J and clone size were drawn from that table, and D and trimming were deduced from the DNA. Of around 21,000 clones in the sample, about 88% are singletons; the top ten hold approximately 24%.

Specimen: peripheral blood. This TCR was sampled from a human donor with active COVID-19. The donor label of this sample is uncertain. This chain joins TRBV27 and TRBJ2-7, with TRBD2 matching over 7 bases. CDR3 protein: CASSIAGVEYEQYF. Written as DNA, the CDR3 is TGTGCCAGCAGTATCGCGGGAGTTGAGTACGAGCAGTACTTC.